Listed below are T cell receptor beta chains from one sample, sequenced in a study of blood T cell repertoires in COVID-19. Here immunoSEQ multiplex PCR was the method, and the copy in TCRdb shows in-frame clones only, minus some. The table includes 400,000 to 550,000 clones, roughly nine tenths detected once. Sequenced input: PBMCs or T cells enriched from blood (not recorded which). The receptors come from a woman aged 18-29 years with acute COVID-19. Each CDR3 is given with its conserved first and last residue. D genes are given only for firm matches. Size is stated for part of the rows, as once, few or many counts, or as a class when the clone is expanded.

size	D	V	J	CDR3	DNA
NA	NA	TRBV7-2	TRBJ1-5	CASSLASQGSYQPQHF	TGTGCCAGCAGCTTGGCGTCTCAGGGTTCCTATCAGCCCCAGCATTTT
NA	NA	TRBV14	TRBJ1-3	CASSSRRYYSGNTIYF	TGTGCCAGCAGCTCCCGAAGGTACTACTCTGGAAACACCATATATTTT
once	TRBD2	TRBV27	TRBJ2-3	CASSLTSGGIVTQYF	TGTGCCAGCAGTTTAACCAGCGGGGGTATCGTTACGCAGTATTTT
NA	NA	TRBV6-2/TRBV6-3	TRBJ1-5	CASSYFAKGEPQHF	TGTGCCAGCAGTTACTTCGCCAAGGGAGAGCCCCAGCATTTT
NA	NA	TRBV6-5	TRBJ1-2	CASSSRRQRANYGYTF	TGTGCCAGCAGTTCCCGGAGACAGAGAGCTAACTATGGCTACACCTTC
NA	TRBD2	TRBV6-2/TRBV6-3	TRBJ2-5	CASSEGLADQETQYF	TGTGCCAGCAGCGAAGGACTAGCGGACCAAGAGACCCAGTACTTC
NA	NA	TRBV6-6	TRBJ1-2	CASSQAPIYGYTF	TGTGCCAGCAGCCAGGCCCCGATCTATGGCTACACCTTC
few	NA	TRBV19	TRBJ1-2	CASSIGQGNGYTF	TGTGCCAGTAGTATTGGGCAGGGAAACGGCTACACCTTC
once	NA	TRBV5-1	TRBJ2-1	CASSLGGGLYNEQFF	TGCGCCAGCAGCTTAGGTGGGGGCCTCTACAATGAGCAGTTCTTC
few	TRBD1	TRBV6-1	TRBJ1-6	CASSEVPTGTGFPLHF	TGTGCCAGCAGTGAAGTCCCCACCGGGACAGGGTTTCCCCTCCACTTT
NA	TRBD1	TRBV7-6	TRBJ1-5	CASSGGTGLNQPQHF	TGTGCCAGCAGCGGGGGGACAGGCCTCAATCAGCCCCAGCATTTT
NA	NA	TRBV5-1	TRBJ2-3	CASSLNSGDTQYF	TGCGCCAGCAGCTTGAATAGCGGAGATACGCAGTATTTT
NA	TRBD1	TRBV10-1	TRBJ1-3	CASSGQGGNTIYF	TGCGCCAGCAGTGGACAGGGAGGAAACACCATATATTTT
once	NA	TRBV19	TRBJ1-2	CASRSQAAGTNYGYTF	TGTGCCAGTAGAAGCCAAGCAGCCGGGACTAACTATGGCTACACCTTC
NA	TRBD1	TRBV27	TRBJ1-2	CASSFSGQGAAGYTF	TGTGCCAGCAGTTTCAGCGGACAGGGGGCGGCTGGCTACACCTTC
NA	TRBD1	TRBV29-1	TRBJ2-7	CSVFPGQGDEQYF	TGCAGCGTTTTTCCGGGACAGGGAGACGAGCAGTACTTC
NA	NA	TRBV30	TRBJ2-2	CAWSVLSPGELFF	TGTGCCTGGAGTGTACTATCCCCCGGGGAGCTGTTTTTT
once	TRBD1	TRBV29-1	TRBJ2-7	CSTHGGTGTSEQYF	TGCAGCACGCATGGGGGGACAGGGACCTCCGAGCAGTACTTC
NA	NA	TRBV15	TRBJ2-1	CATSREPAYSSYNEQFF	TGTGCCACCAGCAGAGAGCCCGCTTACTCTTCCTACAATGAGCAGTTCTTC
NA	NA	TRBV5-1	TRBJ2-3	CASSLQGGGTDTQYF	TGCGCCAGCAGCTTGCAGGGAGGAGGGACAGATACGCAGTATTTT
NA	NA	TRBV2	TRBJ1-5	CASSERGSNQPQHF	TGTGCCAGCAGTGAAAGGGGTAGCAATCAGCCCCAGCATTTT
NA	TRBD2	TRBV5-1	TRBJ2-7	CASSSPGLADYEQYF	TGCGCCAGCAGCTCACCGGGACTAGCGGATTACGAGCAGTACTTC
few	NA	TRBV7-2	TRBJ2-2	CASSRGRGPTNTGELFF	TGTGCCAGCAGTCGGGGCAGGGGCCCTACGAACACCGGGGAGCTGTTTTTT
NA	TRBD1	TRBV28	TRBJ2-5	CASNSGGQETQYF	TGTGCCAGCAATTCAGGGGGCCAGGAGACCCAGTACTTC
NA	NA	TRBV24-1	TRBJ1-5	CATSEREVVGQPQHF	TGTGCCACCAGTGAACGGGAGGTGGTGGGCCAGCCCCAGCATTTT
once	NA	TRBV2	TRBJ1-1	CASSEARLRAGTEAFF	TGTGCCAGCAGTGAAGCGCGGCTGCGCGCGGGCACTGAAGCTTTCTTT
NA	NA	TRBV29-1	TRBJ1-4	CSAGDTAGSVEKLFF	TGCAGCGCTGGGGACACGGCGGGCTCAGTTGAAAAACTGTTTTTT
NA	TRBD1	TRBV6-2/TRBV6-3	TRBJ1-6	CASSLLGQGNHSPLHF	TGTGCCAGCAGTCTCCTCGGACAGGGGAATCATTCACCCCTCCACTTT
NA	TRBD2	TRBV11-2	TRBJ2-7	CASSYPGTSGSSYEQYF	TGTGCCAGCAGCTACCCCGGGACTAGCGGGAGCTCCTACGAGCAGTACTTC
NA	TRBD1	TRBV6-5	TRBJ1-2	CASTRGQGYGYTF	TGTGCCAGCACCAGGGGACAGGGCTATGGCTACACCTTC
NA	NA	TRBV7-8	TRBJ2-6	CASSLGAGRPPGANVLTF	TGTGCCAGCAGCTTAGGGGCAGGCCGCCCACCTGGGGCCAACGTCCTGACTTTC
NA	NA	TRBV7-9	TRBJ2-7	CASSLGLSPYEQYF	TGTGCCAGCAGCTTAGGTCTATCCCCCTACGAGCAGTACTTC
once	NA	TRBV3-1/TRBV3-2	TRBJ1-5	CASSQGTVNQPQHF	TGTGCCAGCAGCCAAGGGACAGTCAATCAGCCCCAGCATTTT
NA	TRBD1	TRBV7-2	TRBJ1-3	CASSLPDRVGNTIYF	TGTGCCAGCAGCTTACCGGACAGGGTTGGAAACACCATATATTTT
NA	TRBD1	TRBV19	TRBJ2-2	CASSITGVSFTGELFF	TGTGCCAGTAGTATTACAGGGGTGTCATTCACCGGGGAGCTGTTTTTT
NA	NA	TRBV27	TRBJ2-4	CASSLRPDRPGKNIQYF	TGTGCCAGCAGTTTACGTCCAGACAGGCCCGGGAAAAACATTCAGTACTTC
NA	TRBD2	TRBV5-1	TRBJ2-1	CASSLKRGDYNEQFF	TGCGCCAGCAGCTTGAAGCGGGGGGACTACAATGAGCAGTTCTTC
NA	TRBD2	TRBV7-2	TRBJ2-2	CASSLSASGFTGELFF	TGTGCCAGCAGCTTATCGGCTAGCGGGTTCACCGGGGAGCTGTTTTTT
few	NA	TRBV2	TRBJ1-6	CASREGTENSPLHF	TGTGCCAGCAGGGAGGGTACAGAAAATTCACCCCTCCACTTT
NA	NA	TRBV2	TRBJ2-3	CASRAGGGTDTQYF	TGTGCCAGCAGGGCCGGCGGGGGCACAGATACGCAGTATTTT
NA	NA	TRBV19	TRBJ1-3	CASSIGAGNTIYF	TGTGCCAGTAGTATCGGAGCGGGAAACACCATATATTTT
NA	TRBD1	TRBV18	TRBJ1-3	CASSPITGDGNTIYF	TGTGCCAGCTCACCAATAACAGGGGACGGAAACACCATATATTTT
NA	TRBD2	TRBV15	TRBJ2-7	CATSVAGGYSYEQYF	TGTGCCACCAGCGTAGCGGGGGGGTACTCCTACGAGCAGTACTTC
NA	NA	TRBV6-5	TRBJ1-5	CASSLQENQPQHF	TGTGCCAGCAGTTTACAGGAAAATCAGCCCCAGCATTTT
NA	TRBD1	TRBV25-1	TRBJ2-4	CASREGTGPIQYF	TGTGCCAGCAGAGAAGGGACAGGGCCAATTCAGTACTTC
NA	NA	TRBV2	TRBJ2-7	CASSEAGSIAYEQYF	TGTGCCAGCAGTGAAGCCGGGTCGATAGCTTACGAGCAGTACTTC
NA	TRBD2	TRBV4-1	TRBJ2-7	CASSQGAGRYEQYF	TGCGCCAGCAGCCAAGGAGCGGGACGGTACGAGCAGTACTTC
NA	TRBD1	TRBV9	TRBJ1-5	CASTELKNRGGNQPQHF	TGTGCCAGTACGGAGCTAAAAAACAGGGGAGGAAATCAGCCCCAGCATTTT
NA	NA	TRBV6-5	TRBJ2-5	CASSYTHGQKETQYF	TGTGCCAGCAGTTACACCCATGGACAGAAAGAGACCCAGTACTTC
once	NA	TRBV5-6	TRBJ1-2	CASSLSGELWGYTF	TGTGCCAGCAGCTTGTCAGGGGAGCTCTGGGGCTACACCTTC
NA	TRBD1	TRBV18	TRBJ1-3	CASSSNRGDSGNTIYF	TGTGCCAGCTCATCAAACAGGGGCGACTCTGGAAACACCATATATTTT
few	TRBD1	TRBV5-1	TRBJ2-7	CASSFGDRAYEQYF	TGCGCCAGCAGCTTCGGAGACAGGGCTTACGAGCAGTACTTC
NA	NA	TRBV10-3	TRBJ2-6	CAIRGWHSGANVLTF	TGTGCCATCAGGGGCTGGCACTCTGGGGCCAACGTCCTGACTTTC
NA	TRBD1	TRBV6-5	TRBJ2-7	CASSYYRDRGPRGQYF	TGTGCCAGCAGCTACTACCGGGACAGGGGCCCCCGTGGGCAGTACTTC
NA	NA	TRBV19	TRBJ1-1	CASSIGGVGEAFF	TGTGCCAGTAGTATTGGGGGGGTTGGTGAAGCTTTCTTT
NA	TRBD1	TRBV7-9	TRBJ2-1	CASSLGQGAYNEQFF	TGTGCCAGCAGCTTAGGGCAGGGGGCCTACAATGAGCAGTTCTTC
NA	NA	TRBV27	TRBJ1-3	CASRRGNTIYF	TGTGCCAGCAGGCGGGGAAACACCATATATTTT
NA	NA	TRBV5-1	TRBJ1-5	CASSWTGTREQPQHF	TGCGCCAGCAGCTGGACCGGGACTCGAGAACAGCCCCAGCATTTT
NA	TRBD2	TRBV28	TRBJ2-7	CASSVRTSGNHEQYF	TGTGCCAGCAGTGTCCGGACTAGCGGGAACCACGAGCAGTACTTC
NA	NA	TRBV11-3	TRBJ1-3	CASSPQKPGLGGNTIYF	TGTGCCAGCAGCCCACAAAAGCCGGGACTGGGGGGAAACACCATATATTTT